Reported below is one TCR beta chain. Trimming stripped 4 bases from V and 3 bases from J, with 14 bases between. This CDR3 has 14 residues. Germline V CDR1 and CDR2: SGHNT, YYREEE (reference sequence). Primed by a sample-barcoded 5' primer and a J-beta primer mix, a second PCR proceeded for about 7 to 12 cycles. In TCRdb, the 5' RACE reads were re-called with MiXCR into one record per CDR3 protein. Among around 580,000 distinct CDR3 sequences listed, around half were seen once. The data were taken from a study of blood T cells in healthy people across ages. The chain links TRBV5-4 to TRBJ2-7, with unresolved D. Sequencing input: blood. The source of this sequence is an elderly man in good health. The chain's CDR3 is CASSRNRRRYEQYF. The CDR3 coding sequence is TGTGCCAGCAGCCGGAATAGGAGACGCTACGAGCAGTACTTC.